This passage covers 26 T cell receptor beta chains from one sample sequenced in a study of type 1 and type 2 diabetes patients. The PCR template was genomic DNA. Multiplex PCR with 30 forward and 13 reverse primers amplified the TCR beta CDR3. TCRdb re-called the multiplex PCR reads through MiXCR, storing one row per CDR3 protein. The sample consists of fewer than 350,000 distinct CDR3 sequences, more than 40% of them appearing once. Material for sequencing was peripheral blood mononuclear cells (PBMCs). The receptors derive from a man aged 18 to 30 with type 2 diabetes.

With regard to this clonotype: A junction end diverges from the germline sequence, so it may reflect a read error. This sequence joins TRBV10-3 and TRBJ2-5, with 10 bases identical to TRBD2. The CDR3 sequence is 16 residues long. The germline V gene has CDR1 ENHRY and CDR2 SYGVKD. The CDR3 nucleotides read TGTGCCAGCAGTTTGTGGGCTAGCGGGAGTCAGGAGACCCAGTACTTC. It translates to CASSLWASGSQETQYF.

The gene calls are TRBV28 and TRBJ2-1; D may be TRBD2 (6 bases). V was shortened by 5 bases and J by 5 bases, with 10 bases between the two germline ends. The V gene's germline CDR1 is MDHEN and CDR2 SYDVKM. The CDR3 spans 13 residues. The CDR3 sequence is CASSTGGNNEQFF. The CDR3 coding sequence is TGTGCCAGCAGTACCGGGGGAAACAATGAGCAGTTCTTC.

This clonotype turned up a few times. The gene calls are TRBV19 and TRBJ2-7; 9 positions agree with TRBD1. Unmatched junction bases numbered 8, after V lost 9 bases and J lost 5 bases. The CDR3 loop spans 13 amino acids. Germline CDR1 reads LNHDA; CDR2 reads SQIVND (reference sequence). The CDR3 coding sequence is TGTGCCAGCGGCCTCGGACAGGGGAACGAGCAGTACTTC. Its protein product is CASGLGQGNEQYF. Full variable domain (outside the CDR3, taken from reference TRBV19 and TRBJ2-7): DGGITQSPKYLFRKEGQNVTLSCEQNLNHDAMYWYRQDPGQGLRLIYYSQIVNDFQKGDIAEGYSVSREKKESFPLTVTSAQKNPTAFYLCASGLGQGNEQYFGPGTRLTVT.

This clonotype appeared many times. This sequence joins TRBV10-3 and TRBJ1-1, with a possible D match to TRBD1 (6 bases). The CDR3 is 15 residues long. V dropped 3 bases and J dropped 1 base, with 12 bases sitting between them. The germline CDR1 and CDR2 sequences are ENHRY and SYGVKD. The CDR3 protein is CAISEVGGRNTEAFF. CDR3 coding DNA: TGTGCCATCAGTGAAGTCGGGGGCAGGAACACTGAAGCTTTCTTT.

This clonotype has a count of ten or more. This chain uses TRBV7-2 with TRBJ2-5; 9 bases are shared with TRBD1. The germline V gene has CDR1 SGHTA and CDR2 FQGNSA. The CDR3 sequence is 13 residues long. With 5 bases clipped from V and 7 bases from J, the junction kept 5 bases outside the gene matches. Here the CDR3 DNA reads TGTGCCAGCAGCCCGGGACAGGGTGCGACCCAGTACTTC. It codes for CASSPGQGATQYF.

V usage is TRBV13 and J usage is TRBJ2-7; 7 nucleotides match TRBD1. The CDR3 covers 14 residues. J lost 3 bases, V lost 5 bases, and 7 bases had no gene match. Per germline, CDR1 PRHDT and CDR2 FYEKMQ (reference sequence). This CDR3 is CASSQGQERYEQYF. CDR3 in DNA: TGTGCCAGCAGCCAAGGACAGGAACGCTACGAGCAGTACTTC.

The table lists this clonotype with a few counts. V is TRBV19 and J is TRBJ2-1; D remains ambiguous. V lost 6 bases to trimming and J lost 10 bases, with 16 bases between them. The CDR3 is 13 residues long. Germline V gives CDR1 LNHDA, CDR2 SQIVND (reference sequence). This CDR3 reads CASSNPQIGEQFF. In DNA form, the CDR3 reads TGTGCCAGTAGCAACCCCCAGATCGGAGAGCAGTTCTTC. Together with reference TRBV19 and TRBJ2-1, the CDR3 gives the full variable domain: DGGITQSPKYLFRKEGQNVTLSCEQNLNHDAMYWYRQDPGQGLRLIYYSQIVNDFQKGDIAEGYSVSREKKESFPLTVTSAQKNPTAFYLCASSNPQIGEQFFGPGTRLTVL.

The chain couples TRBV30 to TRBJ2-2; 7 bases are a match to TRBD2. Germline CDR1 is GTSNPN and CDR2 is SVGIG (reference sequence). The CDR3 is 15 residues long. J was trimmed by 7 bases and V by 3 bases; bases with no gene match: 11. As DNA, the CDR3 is TGTGCCTGGAGGGTTGCGGGAGTAACGGGCGGGGAGCTGTTTTTT. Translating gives CAWRVAGVTGGELFF.

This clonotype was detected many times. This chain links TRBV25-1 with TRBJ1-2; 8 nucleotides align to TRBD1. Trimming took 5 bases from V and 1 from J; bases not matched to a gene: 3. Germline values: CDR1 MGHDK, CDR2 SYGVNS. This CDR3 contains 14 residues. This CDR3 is CASSTTGGNYGYTF. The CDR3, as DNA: TGTGCCAGCAGTACCACAGGGGGTAACTATGGCTACACCTTC.

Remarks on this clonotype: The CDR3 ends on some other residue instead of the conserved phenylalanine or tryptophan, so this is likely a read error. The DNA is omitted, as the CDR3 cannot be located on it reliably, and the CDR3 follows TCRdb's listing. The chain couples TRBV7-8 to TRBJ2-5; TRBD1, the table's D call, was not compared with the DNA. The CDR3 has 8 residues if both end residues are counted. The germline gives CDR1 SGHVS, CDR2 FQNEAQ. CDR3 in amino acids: CASSEQGL.

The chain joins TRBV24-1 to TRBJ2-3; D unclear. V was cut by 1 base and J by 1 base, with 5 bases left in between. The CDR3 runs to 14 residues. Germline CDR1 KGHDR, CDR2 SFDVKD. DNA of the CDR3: TGTGCCACCAGTGATTTTGTGGGCACAGATACGCAGTATTTT. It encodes CATSDFVGTDTQYF.

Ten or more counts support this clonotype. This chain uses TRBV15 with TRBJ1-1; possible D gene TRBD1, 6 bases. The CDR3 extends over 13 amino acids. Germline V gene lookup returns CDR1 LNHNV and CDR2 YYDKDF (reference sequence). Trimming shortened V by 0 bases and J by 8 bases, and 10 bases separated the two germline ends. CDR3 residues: CATSRETGSEAFF. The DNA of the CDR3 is TGTGCCACCAGCAGAGAAACAGGGTCAGAAGCTTTCTTT.

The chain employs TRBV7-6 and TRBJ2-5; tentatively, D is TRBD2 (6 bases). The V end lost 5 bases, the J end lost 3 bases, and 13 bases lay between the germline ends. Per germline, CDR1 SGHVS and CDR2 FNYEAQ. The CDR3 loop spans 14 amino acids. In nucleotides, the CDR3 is TGTGCCAGCAGCATGGGGGGTAGCAAAGAGACCCAGTACTTC. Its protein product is CASSMGGSKETQYF. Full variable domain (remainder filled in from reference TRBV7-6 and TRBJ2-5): GAGVSQSPRYKVTKRGQDVALRCDPISGHVSLYWYRQALGQGPEFLTYFNYEAQQDKSGLPNDRFSAERPEGSISTLTIQRTEQRDSAMYRCASSMGGSKETQYFGPGTRLLVL.

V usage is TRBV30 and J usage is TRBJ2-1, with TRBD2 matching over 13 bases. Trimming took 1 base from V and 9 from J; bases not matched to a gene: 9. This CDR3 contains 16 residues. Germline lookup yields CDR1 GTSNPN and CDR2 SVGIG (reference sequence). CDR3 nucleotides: TGTGCCTGGAGTGGTGTAGGGACTAGCGGGACTATTGAGCAGTTCTTC. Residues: CAWSGVGTSGTIEQFF.

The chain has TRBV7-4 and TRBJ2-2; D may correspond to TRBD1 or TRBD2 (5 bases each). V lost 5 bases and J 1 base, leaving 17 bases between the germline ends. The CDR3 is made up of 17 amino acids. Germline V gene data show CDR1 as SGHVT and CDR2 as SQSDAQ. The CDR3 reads CASSPFGAEENTGELFF. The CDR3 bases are TGTGCCAGCAGCCCATTCGGGGCGGAGGAGAACACCGGGGAGCTGTTTTTT.

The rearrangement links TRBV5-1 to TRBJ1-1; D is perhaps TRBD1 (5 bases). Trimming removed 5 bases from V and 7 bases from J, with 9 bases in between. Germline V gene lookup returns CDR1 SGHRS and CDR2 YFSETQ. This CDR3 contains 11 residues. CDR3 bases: TGCGCCAGCAGTCGGGGCAGTGAAGCTTTCTTT. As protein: CASSRGSEAFF.

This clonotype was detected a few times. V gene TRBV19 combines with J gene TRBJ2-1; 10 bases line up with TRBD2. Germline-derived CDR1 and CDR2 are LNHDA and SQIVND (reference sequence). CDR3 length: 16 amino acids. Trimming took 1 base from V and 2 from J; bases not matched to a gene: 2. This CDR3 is CASSIASGGAYNEQFF. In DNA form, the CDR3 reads TGTGCCAGTAGTATAGCCAGCGGGGGGGCCTACAATGAGCAGTTCTTC.

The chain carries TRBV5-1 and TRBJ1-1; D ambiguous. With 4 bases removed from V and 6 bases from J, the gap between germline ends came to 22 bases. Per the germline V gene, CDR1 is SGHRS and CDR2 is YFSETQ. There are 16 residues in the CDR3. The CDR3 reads CASSRNDRGGFSEAFF. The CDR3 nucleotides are TGCGCCAGCAGCCGTAATGACCGGGGAGGGTTCTCTGAAGCTTTCTTT.

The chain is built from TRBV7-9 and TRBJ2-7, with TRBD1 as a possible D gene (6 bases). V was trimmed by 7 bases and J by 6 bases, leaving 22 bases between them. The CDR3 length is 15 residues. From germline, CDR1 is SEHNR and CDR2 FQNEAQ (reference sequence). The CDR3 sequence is CASTKTGTKHGEQYF. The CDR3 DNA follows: TGTGCCAGCACCAAAACCGGGACAAAACATGGCGAGCAGTACTTC.

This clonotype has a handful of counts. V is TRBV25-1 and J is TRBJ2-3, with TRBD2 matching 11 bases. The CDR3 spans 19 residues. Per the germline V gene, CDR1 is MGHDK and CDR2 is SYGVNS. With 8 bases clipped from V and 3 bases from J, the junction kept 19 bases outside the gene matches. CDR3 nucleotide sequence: TGTGCCAGCGGAGCTCAGGGACGCGGGGCTAGCGGGGGGACAGATACGCAGTATTTT. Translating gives CASGAQGRGASGGTDTQYF. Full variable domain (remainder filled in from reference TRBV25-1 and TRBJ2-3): EADIYQTPRYLVIGTGKKITLECSQTMGHDKMYWYQQDPGMELHLIHYSYGVNSTEKGDLSSESTVSRIRTEHFPLTLESARPSHTSQYLCASGAQGRGASGGTDTQYFGPGTRLTVL.

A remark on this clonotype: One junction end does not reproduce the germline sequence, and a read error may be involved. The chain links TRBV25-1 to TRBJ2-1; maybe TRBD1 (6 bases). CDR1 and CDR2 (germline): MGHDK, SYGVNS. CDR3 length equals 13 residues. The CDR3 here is CATSDAKGGEQFF. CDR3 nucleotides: TGTGCCACCAGTGATGCAAAAGGGGGTGAGCAGTTCTTC.

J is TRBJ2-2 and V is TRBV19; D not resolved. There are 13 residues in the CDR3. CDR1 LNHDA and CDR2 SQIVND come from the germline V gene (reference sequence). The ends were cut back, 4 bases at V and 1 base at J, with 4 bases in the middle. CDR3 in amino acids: CASSKGNTGELFF. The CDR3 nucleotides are TGTGCCAGTAGTAAGGGGAACACCGGGGAGCTGTTTTTT.

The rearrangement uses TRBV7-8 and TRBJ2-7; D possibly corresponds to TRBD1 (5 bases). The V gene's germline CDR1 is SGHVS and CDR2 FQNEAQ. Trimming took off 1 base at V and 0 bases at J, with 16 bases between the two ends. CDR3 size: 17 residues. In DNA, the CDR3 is TGTGCCAGCAGCTTAGAGCCCCTCCTGGACAACTCCTACGAGCAGTACTTC. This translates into CASSLEPLLDNSYEQYF.

The CDR3: CASSLGADRVGKTQYF. CDR3 DNA sequence: TGCGCCAGCAGCTTGGGCGCGGACAGGGTAGGAAAGACCCAGTACTTC. J is TRBJ2-5 and V is TRBV5-1; 8 positions match TRBD1. The ends lost 0 bases at V and 6 bases at J; junction bases unmatched: 10. Germline CDR1 reads SGHRS; CDR2 reads YFSETQ. The CDR3 length is 16 residues.

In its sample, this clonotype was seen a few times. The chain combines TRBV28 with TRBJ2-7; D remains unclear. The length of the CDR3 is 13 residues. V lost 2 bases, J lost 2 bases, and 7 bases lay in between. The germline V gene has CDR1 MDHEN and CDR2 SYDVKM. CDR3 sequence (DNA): TGTGCCAGCAGTTTACTCAAGCCCTACGAGCAGTACTTC. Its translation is CASSLLKPYEQYF. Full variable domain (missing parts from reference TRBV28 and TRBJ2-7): DVKVTQSSRYLVKRTGEKVFLECVQDMDHENMFWYRQDPGLGLRLIYFSYDVKMKEKGDIPEGYSVSREKKERFSLILESASTNQTSMYLCASSLLKPYEQYFGPGTRLTVT.

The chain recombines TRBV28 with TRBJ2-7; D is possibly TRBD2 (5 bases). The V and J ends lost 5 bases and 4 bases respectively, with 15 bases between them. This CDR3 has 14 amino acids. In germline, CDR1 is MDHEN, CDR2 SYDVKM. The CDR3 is CASSLPGGPYEQYF. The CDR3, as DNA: TGTGCCAGCAGTCTCCCAGGAGGACCTTACGAGCAGTACTTC.